The rows below give T cell receptor beta chains drawn from one sample of a study of T cells in Graves' hyperthyroidism and ophthalmopathy. TCRdb reprocessed the multiplex PCR reads with MiXCR, giving one entry per CDR3 protein. The sample has around 800,000 distinct CDR3 sequences; 35% to 45% are singletons. The sequencing sample was made of blood. Every receptor here comes from a man younger than 35 with Graves' hyperthyroidism. Each CDR3 is given without its conserved first and last residue. The order of the fields is clone size, J gene, V gene, CDR3 length, CDR3 protein. For some rows the clone size is stated as once, few or many, or as a class when expanded; others skip it.

>NA|TRBJ1-1|TRBV10-2|12
ANSLDRANTEAL
>NA|TRBJ1-2|TRBV10-3|10
ATGTDNYGYT
>NA|TRBJ1-2|TRBV7-9|14
ASSPLLGRHNYGYT
>many|TRBJ1-1|TRBV19|12
ASTPGRPNTEAF
>once|TRBJ2-7|TRBV29-1|13
SVGWGGGNSYEQY
>many|TRBJ1-1|TRBV7-9|11
ASSSGQSPEAF
>few|TRBJ2-7|TRBV7-2|14
ASSLSAASGQGEQY
>many|TRBJ1-1|TRBV2|12
ASMGRGLGTEAF
>many|TRBJ1-1|TRBV29-1|9
SVEEDSAAF
>many|TRBJ1-3|TRBV7-9|11
ASSLQGANTIY
>NA|TRBJ2-7|TRBV7-6|13
ASSPWTGGASEQY
>NA|TRBJ1-5|TRBV29-1|10
SVKTGDQPQH
>many|TRBJ2-7|TRBV19|9
ASSMGAEQY
>NA|TRBJ1-6|TRBV7-2|13
ASSYDRFYNSPLH
>NA|TRBJ1-4|TRBV20-1|15
SAPEGFRTATNEKLF
>many|TRBJ1-4|TRBV2|12
ASSEQGGDEKLF
>NA|TRBJ2-5|TRBV13|13
ASSLVGLAGETQY
>many|TRBJ1-2|TRBV7-9|13
ASSSVGQLIPGYT
>once|TRBJ2-7|TRBV12-3/TRBV12-4|11
ASSPRVGYEQY
>NA|TRBJ1-1|TRBV29-1|10
NVDRGNTEAF
>few|TRBJ2-6|TRBV27|13
ASRPGVSGANVLT
>few|TRBJ1-1|TRBV19|13
ASSILIRAGEEAF
>NA|TRBJ2-7|TRBV5-1|14
ASSLVEGAPSYEQY
>NA|TRBJ1-1|TRBV7-9|11
ASRTQTGTEAF
>NA|TRBJ1-3|TRBV19|12
ASTMWATGNTIY
>few|TRBJ1-4|TRBV2|13
ASRLSWATNEKLF
>NA|TRBJ2-3|TRBV9|12
ASSPLGSTDTQY
>many|TRBJ2-2|TRBV24-1|15
ATSDATPFANTGELF
>many|TRBJ1-2|TRBV20-1|12
SAIGGQGGYGYT
>few|TRBJ1-6|TRBV2|13
ASTQRDSTNSPLH
>many|TRBJ2-6|TRBV19|12
ASSRASGANVLT
>NA|TRBJ2-7|TRBV5-5|15
ASSLAEGAGIQYEQY